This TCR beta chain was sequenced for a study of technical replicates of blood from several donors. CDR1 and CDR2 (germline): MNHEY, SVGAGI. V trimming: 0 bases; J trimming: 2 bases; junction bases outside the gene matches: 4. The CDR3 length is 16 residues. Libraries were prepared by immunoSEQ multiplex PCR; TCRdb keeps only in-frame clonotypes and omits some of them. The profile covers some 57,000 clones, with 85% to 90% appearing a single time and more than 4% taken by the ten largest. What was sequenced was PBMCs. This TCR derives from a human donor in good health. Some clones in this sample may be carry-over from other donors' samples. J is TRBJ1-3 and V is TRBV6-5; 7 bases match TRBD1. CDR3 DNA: TGTGCCAGCAGTTACTCGACGGGACAGACTGGAAACACCATATATTTT. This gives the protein CASSYSTGQTGNTIYF.